The present TCR beta chain was sequenced within a study of blood T cell repertoires in COVID-19 (dated by TCRdb to 2020 to 2022). About the investigation overall: The collaborator samples originated in the United States, Italy and Spain and spanned the acute and convalescent phases of COVID-19. HLA class I and class II types, where available, came from metadata supplied by the sample provider rather than from assay-based typing. The samples were drawn from two sources: the first 160 participants of the ongoing ImmuneRACE study, and fewer than 1,500 subjects contributed by 6 global collaborators. The prospective study material was composed of cDNA or gDNA derived from T cells, B-cell-depleted T cells, or PBMCs. Subjects who had been exposed to COVID-19, were actively infected with it, or had recovered from it provided the deeply sampled blood TCRbeta repertoires that made up the dataset. A de-identified subject ID, COVID-19 status, age in years and sex were almost always included in the sample metadata. The repertoires were made available in a free public database intended to serve as a resource for research on the immune response to SARS-CoV-2.

CDR1 and CDR2 were assigned from the germline V gene as SGHNT and YENEEA. The CDR3 covers 14 residues, taking in both the cysteine and the phenylalanine. Only the CDR3 region is kept as DNA, spanning 42 bases read in frame from base 1. Trimming removed 4 bases from V and 1 base from J, leaving 10 bases between the germline ends. TCRbeta CDR3 regions were amplified from genomic DNA using the immunoSEQ Assay, a bias-controlled multiplex PCR. On the authors' methods: Within the assay, amplification of reference gene primers was used to estimate how many nucleated cells each sample contained. Sequence reads were collapsed and filtered to measure the absolute abundance of every unique TCRbeta CDR3 rearrangement. For each sample, productive Simpson clonality was calculated as the square root of Simpson's diversity index over productive rearrangements. TCRdb obtained this table from immuneACCESS and retained in-frame rearrangements with V and J assigned. These tables miss some clones; where compared with another copy, unresolved V genes account for less than half of the shortfall, and the remainder is unexplained. The V and J calls and clone size were taken over from that table, and D and trimming were inferred from the DNA. The sample profile shows a few hundred thousand clones; 65% to 85% of them were found once. Of the sample, 4.3% falls within the top ten clones.

Notes on this clone: Its specific antigen is unknown. The input lacks base qualities; no much larger clone sits a single base away.

In the prospective study, participants were 18 to 89 years old, resided in 25 or so geographic areas of the United States, and were enrolled through a virtual design. Cohort assignment in the prospective study relied on participant-reported clinical history from a screening survey and a study questionnaire. In the prospective study, mobile phlebotomists collected whole blood, serum and a nasopharyngeal or oropharyngeal swab from each participant. Over an approximately 2-month period, participants in the prospective study had the option of providing additional blood draws and questionnaires. Prospective study blood samples were shipped either frozen or at room temperature before DNA extraction. Findings and caveats that apply to the study as a whole: The quantity of clinical and demographic metadata differed by source and by participant and was supplied without curation.

The chain was built from TRBV11-3 and TRBJ1-1; 6 matching bases give a weak D call of TRBD1. This receptor was taken from a man aged 25 to 45 with acute COVID-19. Sequenced: PBMCs or T cells enriched from blood (not recorded which). The DNA sequence is as follows: TGTGCCAGCAGCTCCACGACAGGGAACACTGAAGCTTTCTTT. This sequence encodes CASSSTTGNTEAFF.